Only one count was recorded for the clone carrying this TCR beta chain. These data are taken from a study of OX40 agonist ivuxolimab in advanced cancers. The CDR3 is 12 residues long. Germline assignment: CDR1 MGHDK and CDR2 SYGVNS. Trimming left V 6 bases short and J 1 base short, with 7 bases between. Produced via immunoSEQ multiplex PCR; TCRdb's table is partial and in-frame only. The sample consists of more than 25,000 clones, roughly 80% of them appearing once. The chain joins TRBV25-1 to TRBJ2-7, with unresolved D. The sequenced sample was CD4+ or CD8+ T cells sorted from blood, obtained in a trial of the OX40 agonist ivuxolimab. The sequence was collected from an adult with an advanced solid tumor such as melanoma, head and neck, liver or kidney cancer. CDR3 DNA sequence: TGTGCCAGCAGCACCGTATCCTACGAGCAGTACTTC. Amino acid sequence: CASSTVSYEQYF.